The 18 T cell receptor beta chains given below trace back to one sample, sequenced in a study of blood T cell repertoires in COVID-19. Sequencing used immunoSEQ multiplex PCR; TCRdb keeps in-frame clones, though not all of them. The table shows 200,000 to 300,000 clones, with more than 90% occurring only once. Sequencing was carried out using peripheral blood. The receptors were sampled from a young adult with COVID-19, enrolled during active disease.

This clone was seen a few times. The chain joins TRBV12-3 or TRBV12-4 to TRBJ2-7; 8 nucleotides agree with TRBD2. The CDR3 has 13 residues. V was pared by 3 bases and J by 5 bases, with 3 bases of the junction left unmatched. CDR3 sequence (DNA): TGTGCCAGCAGTTTGGCGGGAGGCCACGAGCAGTACTTC. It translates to CASSLAGGHEQYF.

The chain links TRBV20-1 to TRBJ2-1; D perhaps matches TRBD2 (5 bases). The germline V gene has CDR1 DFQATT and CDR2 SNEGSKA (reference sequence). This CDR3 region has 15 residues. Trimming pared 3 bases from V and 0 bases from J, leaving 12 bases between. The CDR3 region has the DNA TGCAGTGCTAGTCCTACAGCGGACTCCTACAATGAGCAGTTCTTC. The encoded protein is CSASPTADSYNEQFF.

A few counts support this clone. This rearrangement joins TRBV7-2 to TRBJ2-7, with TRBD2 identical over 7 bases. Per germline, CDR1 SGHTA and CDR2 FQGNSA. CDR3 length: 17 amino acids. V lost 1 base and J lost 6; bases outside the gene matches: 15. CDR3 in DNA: TGTGCCAGCAGCTTAGGGGCGAGGGGCGGGAGAATGGGCGAGCAGTACTTC. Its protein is CASSLGARGGRMGEQYF.

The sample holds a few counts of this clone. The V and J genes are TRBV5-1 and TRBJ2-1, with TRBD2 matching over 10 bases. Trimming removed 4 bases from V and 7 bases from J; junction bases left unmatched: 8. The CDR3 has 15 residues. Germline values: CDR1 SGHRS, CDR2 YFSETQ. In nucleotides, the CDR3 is TGCGCCAGCAGCGAACTAGCGGGAAACTCTAATGAGCAGTTCTTC. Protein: CASSELAGNSNEQFF.

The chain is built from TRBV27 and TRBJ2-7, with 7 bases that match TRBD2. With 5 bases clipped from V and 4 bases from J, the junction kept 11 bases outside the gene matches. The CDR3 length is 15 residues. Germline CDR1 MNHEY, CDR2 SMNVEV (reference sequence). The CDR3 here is CASSPGPAGIYEQYF. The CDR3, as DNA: TGTGCCAGCAGTCCGGGACCAGCGGGAATATACGAGCAGTACTTC.

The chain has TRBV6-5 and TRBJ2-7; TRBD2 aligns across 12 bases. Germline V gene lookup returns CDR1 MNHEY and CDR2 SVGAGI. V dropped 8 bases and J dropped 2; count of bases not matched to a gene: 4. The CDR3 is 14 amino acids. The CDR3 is CASGWTSGTYEQYF. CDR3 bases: TGTGCCAGCGGATGGACTAGCGGGACCTACGAGCAGTACTTC.

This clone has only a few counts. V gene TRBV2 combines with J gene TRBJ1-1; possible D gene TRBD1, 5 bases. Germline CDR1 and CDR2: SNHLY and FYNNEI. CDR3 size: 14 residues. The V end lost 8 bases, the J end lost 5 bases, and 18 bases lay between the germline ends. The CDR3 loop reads CASSLDTPGTEAFF. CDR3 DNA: TGTGCCAGCTCTCTGGACACCCCAGGGACTGAAGCTTTCTTT.

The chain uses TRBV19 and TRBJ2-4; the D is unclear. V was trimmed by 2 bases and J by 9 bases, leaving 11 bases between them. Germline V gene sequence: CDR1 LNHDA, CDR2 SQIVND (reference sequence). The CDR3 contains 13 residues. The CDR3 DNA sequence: TGTGCCAGTAGTATAAGCCCATTCGGCATTCAGTACTTC. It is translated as CASSISPFGIQYF.

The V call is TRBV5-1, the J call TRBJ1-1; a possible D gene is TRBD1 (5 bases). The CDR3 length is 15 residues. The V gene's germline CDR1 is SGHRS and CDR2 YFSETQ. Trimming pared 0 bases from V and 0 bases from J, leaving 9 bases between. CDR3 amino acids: CASSLDLGLNTEAFF. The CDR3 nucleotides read TGCGCCAGCAGCTTGGACTTGGGGCTGAACACTGAAGCTTTCTTT. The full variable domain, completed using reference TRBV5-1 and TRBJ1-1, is KAGVTQTPRYLIKTRGQQVTLSCSPISGHRSVSWYQQTPGQGLQFLFEYFSETQRNKGNFPGRFSGRQFSNSRSEMNVSTLELGDSALYLCASSLDLGLNTEAFFGQGTRLTVV.

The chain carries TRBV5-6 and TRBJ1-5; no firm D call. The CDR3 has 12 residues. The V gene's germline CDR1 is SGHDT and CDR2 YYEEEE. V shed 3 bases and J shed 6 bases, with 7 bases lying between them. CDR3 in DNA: TGTGCCAGCAGCTCCCCCTTTCAGCCCCAGCATTTT. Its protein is CASSSPFQPQHF.

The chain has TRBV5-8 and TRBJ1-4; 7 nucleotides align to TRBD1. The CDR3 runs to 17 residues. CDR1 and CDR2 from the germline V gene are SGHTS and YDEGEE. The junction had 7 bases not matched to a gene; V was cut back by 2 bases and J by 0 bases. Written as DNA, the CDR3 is TGTGCCAGCAGCTTCATGACAGGGCACACAACTAATGAAAAACTGTTTTTT. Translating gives CASSFMTGHTTNEKLFF.

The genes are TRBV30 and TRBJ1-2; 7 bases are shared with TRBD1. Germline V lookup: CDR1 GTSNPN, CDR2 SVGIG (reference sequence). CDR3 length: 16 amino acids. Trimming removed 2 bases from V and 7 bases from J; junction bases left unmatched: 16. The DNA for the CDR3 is TGTGCCTGGAGTCTTGAGACAGGGCCTCTGGGAAGTGGCTACACCTTC. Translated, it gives CAWSLETGPLGSGYTF. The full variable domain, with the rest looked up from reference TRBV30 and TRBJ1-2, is SQTIHQWPATLVQPVGSPLSLECTVEGTSNPNLYWYRQAAGRGLQLLFYSVGIGQISSEVPQNLSASRPQDRQFILSSKKLLLSDSGFYLCAWSLETGPLGSGYTFGSGTRLTVV.

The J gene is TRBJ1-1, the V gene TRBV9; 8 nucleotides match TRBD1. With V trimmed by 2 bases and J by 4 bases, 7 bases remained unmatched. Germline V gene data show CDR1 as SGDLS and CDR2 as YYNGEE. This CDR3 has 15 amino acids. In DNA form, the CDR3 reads TGTGCCAGCAGCGTTACAGGGGGATGGGCCACTGAAGCTTTCTTT. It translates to CASSVTGGWATEAFF.

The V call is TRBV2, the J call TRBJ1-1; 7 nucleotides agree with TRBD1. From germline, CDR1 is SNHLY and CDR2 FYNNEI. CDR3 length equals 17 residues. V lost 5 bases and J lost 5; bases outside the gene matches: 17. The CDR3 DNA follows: TGTGCCAGCAGTACGCAGGGGGAACACTGGAGGGGGACTGAAGCTTTCTTT. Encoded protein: CASSTQGEHWRGTEAFF.

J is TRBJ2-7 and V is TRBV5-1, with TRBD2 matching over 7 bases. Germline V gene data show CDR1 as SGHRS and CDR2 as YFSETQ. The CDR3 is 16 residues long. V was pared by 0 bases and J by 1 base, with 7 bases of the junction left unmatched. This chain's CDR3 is CASSLGRTGGSYEQYF. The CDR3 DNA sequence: TGCGCCAGCAGCTTGGGTAGGACGGGGGGTTCCTACGAGCAGTACTTC.

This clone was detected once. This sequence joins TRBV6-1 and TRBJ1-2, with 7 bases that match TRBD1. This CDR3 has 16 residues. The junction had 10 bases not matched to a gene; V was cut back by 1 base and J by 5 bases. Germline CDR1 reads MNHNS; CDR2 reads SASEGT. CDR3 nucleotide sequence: TGTGCCAGCAGTGAAGTTTCCGTGGGACAGTGGTATGGCTACACCTTC. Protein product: CASSEVSVGQWYGYTF.

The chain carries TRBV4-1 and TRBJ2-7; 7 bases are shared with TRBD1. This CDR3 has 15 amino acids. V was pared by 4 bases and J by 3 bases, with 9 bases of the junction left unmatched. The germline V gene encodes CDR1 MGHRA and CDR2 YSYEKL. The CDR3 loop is CASSPTTGILYEQYF. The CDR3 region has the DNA TGCGCCAGCAGCCCCACGACAGGGATCCTCTACGAGCAGTACTTC.

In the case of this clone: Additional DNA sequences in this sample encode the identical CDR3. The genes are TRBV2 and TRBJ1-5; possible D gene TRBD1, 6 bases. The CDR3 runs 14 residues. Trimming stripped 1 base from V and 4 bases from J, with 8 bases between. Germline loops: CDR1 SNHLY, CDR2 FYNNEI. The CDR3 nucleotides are TGTGCCAGCAGTGAAGAAGGGGGTAATCAGCCCCAGCATTTT. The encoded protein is CASSEEGGNQPQHF.